This T cell receptor (beta chain) derives from a study of T cell responses to AZD1222 COVID-19 vaccine. Across the whole study: Second doses were pooled across both intervals (about 4 or about 12 weeks). Findings of the study overall: There were vaccine-associated CD4 TCRs across spike, dominant at 160-218 and 743-854. The donor cohort was predominantly white British with a female majority, and clonal diversity may have been underestimated. Targeting of unmutated variant regions was reportedly seen in nearly half of spike-specific TCRs.

The CDR3 extends over 16 amino acids. With V trimmed by 2 bases and J by 5 bases, 9 bases remained unmatched. Germline V gene sequence: CDR1 KGHSH, CDR2 LQKENI. A word on this clone: The antigen is undetermined.

Here immunoSEQ multiplex PCR was the method, and the copy in TCRdb shows in-frame clones only, minus some. The sample lists fewer than 140,000 clones; under 90% were seen once. The receptor was isolated from an adult in good health. V and J are TRBV18 and TRBJ2-5; TRBD1 matches 9 bases. The material sequenced was peripheral blood, taken on day 0 of AZD1222 vaccination. CDR3 coding DNA: TGTGCCAGCTCACCATCGGGACAGGGCCTAATGGAGACCCAGTACTTC. Amino acids: CASSPSGQGLMETQYF.